This entry features one T cell receptor beta chain sequence. Using immunoSEQ multiplex PCR, the repertoire was profiled, and TCRdb retains in-frame clones only, with some absent. The table records under 55,000 clones, approximately 95% of them present only once. This sample is drawn from a study of T cell changes during pregnancy in multiple sclerosis. This CDR3 region has 18 residues. CDR1 is MDHEN, CDR2 SYDVKM, per germline. V lost 7 bases and J lost 7; bases outside the gene matches: 19. Here the sequenced sample was CD4+ T cells from peripheral blood mononuclear cells, taken in the third trimester of pregnancy. The sequence came from a female donor with multiple sclerosis, enrolled in a pregnancy study. The chain has TRBV28 and TRBJ1-6, with 7 bases fitting TRBD1. The CDR3 is CASIGRGGGFTRNSPLHF. CDR3 DNA sequence: TGTGCCAGCATAGGACGAGGAGGGGGCTTCACCAGGAATTCACCCCTCCACTTT.